The TCR beta chain under discussion was sequenced for a study of blood T cell repertoires in COVID-19 (dated by TCRdb to 2018 to 2020). Regarding the complete study: Samples from collaborators originated in the United States, Italy and Spain and spanned both the acute and convalescent phases of COVID-19. The material from the prospective study consisted of cDNA or gDNA derived from T cells, B-cell-depleted T cells, or PBMCs. Deeply sampled blood TCRbeta repertoires from subjects exposed to, actively infected with, or recovered from COVID-19 were included in the dataset. The repertoires were released in a freely available public database meant as a resource for research on the immune response to SARS-CoV-2. Samples came from the ongoing ImmuneRACE study (first 160 participants) plus 1,254 subjects from 6 global collaborators. Sample metadata almost always included a de-identified subject ID, COVID-19 status, age in years and sex. Where HLA class I and class II types were available, the types were taken from metadata supplied by the sample provider, not from assay-based typing. Study-wide findings and limitations: The quantity of clinical and demographic metadata differed by source and by participant and was supplied without curation.

TCRbeta CDR3 regions were amplified from genomic DNA using the immunoSEQ Assay, a bias-controlled multiplex PCR. Per the original workflow: Within the assay, amplification of reference gene primers was used to estimate how many nucleated cells each sample contained. To quantify the absolute abundance of each unique TCRbeta CDR3 rearrangement, sequence reads were collapsed and filtered. For each sample, productive Simpson clonality was calculated by taking the square root of Simpson's diversity index across productive rearrangements. In its TCRdb copy, this immuneACCESS table keeps in-frame sequences only and misses some clones. Where compared with another copy, unresolved V genes explain less than half of these, and the others have no known cause. V, J and clone size were drawn from that table, and D and trimming were deduced from the DNA. The table for this sample lists 350,000 to 500,000 clones; 70% to 90% of them were counted only once. The ten largest clones capture 0.8% to 1% of the sample.

Concerning this clone itself: The clone's antigen remains unknown. There are no base qualities to consult, and no much larger clone falls within one base.

Inclusive of the bounding cysteine and phenylalanine, the CDR3 is 18 residues long. Of the read, only the CDR3 DNA is kept; its 54 bases are in frame from base 1. From V the trimming removes 3 bases and from J it removes 4 bases, while the gene matches leave 13 bases of the junction unaccounted for. The germline V gene gives CDR1 as WSHSY and CDR2 as SAAADI. At one collaborating source in Seattle, patients were enrolled during active infection and were followed longitudinally through the course of disease. Collaborating institutions collected whole blood in K2EDTA tubes following their own protocols. For TCRbeta analysis, collaborators shipped samples in one of three forms: frozen whole blood, isolated PBMCs, or DNA extracted from either of those sample types.

The rearrangement combines TRBV10-2 with TRBJ1-2, with TRBD1 identical over 11 junction bases. The clonotype was recovered from a man in his late teens or twenties with COVID-19, enrolled during active disease. The specimen sequenced was peripheral blood. The CDR3 has the sequence CASSESGTGGLLSYGYTF. The bases are TGCGCCAGCAGTGAATCCGGGACAGGGGGATTATTGAGCTATGGCTACACCTTC.